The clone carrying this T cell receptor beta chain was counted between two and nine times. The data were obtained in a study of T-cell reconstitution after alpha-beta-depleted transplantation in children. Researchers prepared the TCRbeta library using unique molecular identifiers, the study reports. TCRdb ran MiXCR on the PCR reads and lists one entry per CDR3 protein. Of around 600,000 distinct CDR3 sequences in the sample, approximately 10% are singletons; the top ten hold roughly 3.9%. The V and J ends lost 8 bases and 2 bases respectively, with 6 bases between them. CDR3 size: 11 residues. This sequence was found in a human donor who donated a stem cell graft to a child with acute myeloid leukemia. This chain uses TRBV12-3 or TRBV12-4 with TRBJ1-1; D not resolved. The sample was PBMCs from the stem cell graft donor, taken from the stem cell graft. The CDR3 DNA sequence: TGTGCCAGCGGTATCAACACTGAAGCTTTCTTT. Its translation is CASGINTEAFF.